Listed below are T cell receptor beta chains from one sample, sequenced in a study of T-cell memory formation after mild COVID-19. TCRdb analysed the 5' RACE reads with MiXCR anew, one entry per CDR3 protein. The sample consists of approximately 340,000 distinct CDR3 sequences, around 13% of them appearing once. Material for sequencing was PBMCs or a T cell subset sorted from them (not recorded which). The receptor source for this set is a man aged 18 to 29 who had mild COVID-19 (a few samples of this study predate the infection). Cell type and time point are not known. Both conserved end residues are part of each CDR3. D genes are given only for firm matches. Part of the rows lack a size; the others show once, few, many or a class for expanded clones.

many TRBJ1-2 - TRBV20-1 TGCAGTGCTAGTCCCAGGGGCTATGGCTACACCTTC CSASPRGYGYTF
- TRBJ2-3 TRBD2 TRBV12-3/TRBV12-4 TGTGCCAGCAGCCCGTCTAGCGGCGGGGCAGATACGCAGTATTTT CASSPSSGGADTQYF
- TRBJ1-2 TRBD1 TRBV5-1 TGCGCCAGCACAAGGGACAGGTCTGGCTACACCTTC CASTRDRSGYTF
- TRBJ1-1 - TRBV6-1 TGTGCCAGCAGTGAGAGGGCAGGGGAGAACACTGAAGCTTTCTTT CASSERAGENTEAFF
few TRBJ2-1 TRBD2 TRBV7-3 TGTGCCAGCAGCCCGATGCGTCTAGCGGGGGAACATGAGCAGTTCTTC CASSPMRLAGEHEQFF
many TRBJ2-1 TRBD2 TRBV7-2 TGTGCCAGCAGCGGGGGACTAGTTAACAATGAGCAGTTCTTC CASSGGLVNNEQFF
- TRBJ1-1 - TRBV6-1 TGTGCCAGCAGAATTTCCGGGGACACTGAAGCTTTCTTT CASRISGDTEAFF
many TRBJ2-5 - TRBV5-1 TGCGCCAGCAGCTTGGGGGCAGGAGAGACCCAGTACTTC CASSLGAGETQYF
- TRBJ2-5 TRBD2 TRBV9 TGTGCCAGCAGCGTCACAGCGGGGGGTGGAGAGACCCAGTACTTC CASSVTAGGGETQYF
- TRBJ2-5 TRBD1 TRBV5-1 TGCGCCAGCAGCACTGGACAGGGGTCATGGGAGACCCAGTACTTC CASSTGQGSWETQYF
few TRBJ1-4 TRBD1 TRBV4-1 TGCGCCAGCAGAGGACAGGGATCGGGGAATGAAAAACTGTTTTTT CASRGQGSGNEKLFF
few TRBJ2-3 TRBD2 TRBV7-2 TGTGCCAGCAGCTTTTTCGGGGGGGAAGCAGATACGCAGTATTTT CASSFFGGEADTQYF
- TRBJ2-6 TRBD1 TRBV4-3 TGCGCCAGCAGCCAACAACCGGGACAGGGCTCTGGGGCCAACGTCCTGACTTTC CASSQQPGQGSGANVLTF
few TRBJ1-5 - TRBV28 TGTGCCAGCACGCAGGGCGATCAGCCCCAGCATTTT CASTQGDQPQHF
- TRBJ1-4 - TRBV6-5 TGTGCCAGCAGTTACTCGAGACGGAAGAATGAAAAACTGTTTTTT CASSYSRRKNEKLFF
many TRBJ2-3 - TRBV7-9 TGTGCCAGCAGCTTCCAGGGCCCAGATACGCAGTATTTT CASSFQGPDTQYF
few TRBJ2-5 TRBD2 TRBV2 TGTGCCAGCAGTTTATCTAGCGGGCGGGAGACCCAGTACTTC CASSLSSGRETQYF
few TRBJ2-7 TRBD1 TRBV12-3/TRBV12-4 TGTGCCAGCAGAGGGACAGGGAACGAGCAGTACTTC CASRGTGNEQYF
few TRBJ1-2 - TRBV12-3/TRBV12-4 TGTGCCAGCACCTTTCGAATCCTACGGGACACCTATGGCTACACCTTC CASTFRILRDTYGYTF
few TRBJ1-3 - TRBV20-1 TGCAGTGCTATCGATAGTAGCTCTGGAAACACCATATATTTT CSAIDSSSGNTIYF
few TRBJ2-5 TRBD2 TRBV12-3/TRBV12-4 TGTGCCAGCAGTGCCAGTGTAGCGGGGACAAAGACCCAGTACTTC CASSASVAGTKTQYF
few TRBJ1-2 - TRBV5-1 TGCGCCAGCAGCCCCACCCCGGGGGAATGGGGCTACACCTTC CASSPTPGEWGYTF
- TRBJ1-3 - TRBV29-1 TGCAGCGTTGAAGATGGGGGCAGGGTTGGAAACACCATATATTTT CSVEDGGRVGNTIYF
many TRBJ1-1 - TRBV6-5 TGTGCCAGCAGTTATTCAACAGCCTCCAACACTGAAGCTTTCTTT CASSYSTASNTEAFF
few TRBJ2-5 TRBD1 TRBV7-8 TGTGCCAGCAGCTCACGACAGGGTTGGTCCCAAGAGACCCAGTACTTC CASSSRQGWSQETQYF
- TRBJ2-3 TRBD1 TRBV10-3 TGTGCCATCAGTGAGTCTGGACAGGGGAACACAGATACGCAGTATTTT CAISESGQGNTDTQYF
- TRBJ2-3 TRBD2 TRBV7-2 TGTGCCAGCAGCCGGCGGGGGGTTTCCACAGATACGCAGTATTTT CASSRRGVSTDTQYF
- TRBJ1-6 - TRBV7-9 TGTGCCAGCAGCTTCCCGAGCTCACCCCTCCACTTT CASSFPSSPLHF
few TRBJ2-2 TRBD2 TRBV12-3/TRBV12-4 TGTGCCAGCAGTTTTGGCGGGGGGACCGGGGAGCTGTTTTTT CASSFGGGTGELFF
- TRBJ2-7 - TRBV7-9 TGTGCCAGCAGCCTAGACTACAGGAAGCAGTACTTC CASSLDYRKQYF
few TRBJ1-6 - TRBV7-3 TGTGCCAGCAGCTTAAGCGGGCAGGGTCACATGCCCCTCCACTTT CASSLSGQGHMPLHF
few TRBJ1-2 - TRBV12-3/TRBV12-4 TGTGCCAGCAGCCCGGGAGGGGCGCTTGGCTACACCTTC CASSPGGALGYTF
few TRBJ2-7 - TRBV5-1 TGCGCCAGCAGCTTGAACGCGGGTGGAGGCGAGCAGTACTTC CASSLNAGGGEQYF
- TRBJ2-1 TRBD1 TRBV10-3 TGTGCCATCAGTGATTGGGACAGGGTTGCTGAGCAGTTCTTC CAISDWDRVAEQFF
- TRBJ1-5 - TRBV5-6 TGTGCCAGCAGCTTTGGGGCGGAGGGAAGGAATCAGCCCCAGCATTTT CASSFGAEGRNQPQHF
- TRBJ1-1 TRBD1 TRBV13 TGTGCCAGCAGCTCATTACCCGGACAGGGTCGAGCTTTCTTT CASSSLPGQGRAFF
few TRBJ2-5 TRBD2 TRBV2 TGTGCCAGCAGTGAAGCACGGGGGGAAGAGACCCAGTACTTC CASSEARGEETQYF
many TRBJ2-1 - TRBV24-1 TGTGCCACCAGTGATCCGGGGGTCCCGGACTCCTCCTACAATGAGCAGTTCTTC CATSDPGVPDSSYNEQFF
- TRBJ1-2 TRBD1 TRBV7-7 TGTGCTAGCAGCCAAATAGGGGGCGATGGCTACACCTTC CASSQIGGDGYTF
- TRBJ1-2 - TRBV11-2 TGTGCCAGCAGCATAACCTCAGGAGGGGACTATGGCTACACCTTC CASSITSGGDYGYTF
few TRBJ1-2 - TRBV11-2 TGTGCCAGCAGCCGTACACCTAACTATGGCTACACCTTC CASSRTPNYGYTF
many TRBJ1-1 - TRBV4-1 TGCGCCAGCAGCCAAGAGACAGGGAACACTGAAGCTTTCTTT CASSQETGNTEAFF
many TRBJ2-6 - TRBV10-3 TGTGCCATCACCCGTTCTGGGGCCAACGTCCTGACTTTC CAITRSGANVLTF
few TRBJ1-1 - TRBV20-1 TGCAGTGGCCGAGGGGGGGCCACTGAAGCTTTCTTT CSGRGGATEAFF
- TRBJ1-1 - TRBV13 TGTGCCAGCAGCGGATCAGGGCCGCGAACTGAAGCTTTCTTT CASSGSGPRTEAFF
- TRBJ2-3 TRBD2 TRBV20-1 TGCAGTGCTAGCCGCGGACTAGCGGGCACAGATACGCAGTATTTT CSASRGLAGTDTQYF
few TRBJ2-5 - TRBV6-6 TGTGCCAGCAGTTACCGAAGGACGGCCCAAGAGACCCAGTACTTC CASSYRRTAQETQYF
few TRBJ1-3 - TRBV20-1 TGCAGTGCCCATACGGGGGCTGGAAACACCATATATTTT CSAHTGAGNTIYF
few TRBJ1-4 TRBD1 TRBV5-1 TGCGCCAGCAGCGCGGACAGGGTGGAAAAACTGTTTTTT CASSADRVEKLFF
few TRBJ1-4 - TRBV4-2 TGTGCCAGCAGCCAAGAGACGACGCGGAGTGAAAAACTGTTTTTT CASSQETTRSEKLFF
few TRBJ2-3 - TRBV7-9 TGTGCCAGCAGCCCTCCGACAGAGAACACAGATACGCAGTATTTT CASSPPTENTDTQYF
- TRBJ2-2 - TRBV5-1 TGCGCCAGCAGCTTGTCACCGGTCACCGGGGAGCTGTTTTTT CASSLSPVTGELFF
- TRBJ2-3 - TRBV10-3 TGTGCCATCGGCCTGAACAGGGTAGGCACAGATACGCAGTATTTT CAIGLNRVGTDTQYF